The 21 T cell receptor beta chains below come from one sample, sequenced in a study of cytomegalovirus exposure and HLA in healthy donors. The PCR contained 60 Vbeta and 13 Jbeta primers. Measured with immunoSEQ multiplex PCR; TCRdb has only the in-frame clones, and not every one. The table lists approximately 120,000 clones, over 60% of them singletons. Sequenced: PBMCs. These receptors all come from a female donor in good health and CMV-seronegative.

This clone was seen a handful of times. The V and J genes are TRBV5-5 and TRBJ2-5; a weak D match, TRBD2 (6 bases). CDR3 length equals 14 residues. The V gene's germline CDR1 is SGHKS and CDR2 YYEKEE (reference sequence). Trimming pared 0 bases from V and 5 bases from J, leaving 11 bases between. The CDR3 DNA sequence: TGTGCCAGCAGCTTGGCAGGGACTGGGGAGACCCAGTACTTC. Its protein product is CASSLAGTGETQYF.

V and J are TRBV7-6 and TRBJ2-2; D remains ambiguous. Between the trimmed V and J ends, which lost 2 bases and 2 bases, there was a span of 3 bases. This CDR3 comprises 13 residues. From germline, CDR1 is SGHVS and CDR2 FNYEAQ. CDR3 coding DNA: TGTGCCAGCAGCTTATCAAACACCGGGGAGCTGTTTTTT. Its protein is CASSLSNTGELFF.

The gene calls are TRBV5-1 and TRBJ2-7; D not certain. Germline CDR1 SGHRS, CDR2 YFSETQ. The CDR3 is made up of 14 amino acids. V lost 7 bases and J lost 6, with 20 bases in between. The CDR3 protein is CASRVRFDTGEQYF. CDR3 nucleotides: TGCGCCAGCCGGGTTCGATTCGATACTGGCGAGCAGTACTTC.

Details on this clone: This same CDR3 is encoded by further DNA sequences in the sample. The chain couples TRBV5-1 to TRBJ2-2, with a possible D match to TRBD2 (5 bases). With 4 bases removed from V and 1 base from J, the gap between germline ends came to 11 bases. This CDR3 region has 15 residues. Germline V gene data show CDR1 as SGHRS and CDR2 as YFSETQ. Here the CDR3 reads CASSLTGVNTGELFF. CDR3 sequence (DNA): TGCGCCAGCAGCCTGACCGGGGTGAACACCGGGGAGCTGTTTTTT. The full variable domain, with the rest looked up from reference TRBV5-1 and TRBJ2-2, is KAGVTQTPRYLIKTRGQQVTLSCSPISGHRSVSWYQQTPGQGLQFLFEYFSETQRNKGNFPGRFSGRQFSNSRSEMNVSTLELGDSALYLCASSLTGVNTGELFFGEGSRLTVL.

The chain recombines TRBV2 with TRBJ2-3; 7 nucleotides align to TRBD1. The J segment lost 2 bases and the V segment lost 5 bases, leaving 4 bases of the junction unmatched. Germline CDR1 reads SNHLY; CDR2 reads FYNNEI. CDR3 length: 14 amino acids. The CDR3 loop is CASSQQGTTDTQYF. CDR3 coding DNA: TGTGCCAGCAGTCAACAGGGGACCACAGATACGCAGTATTTT.

This clone was seen only once. The CDR3 DNA sequence: TGTGCCAGCAGGACCCCGACAGACAATTCACCCCTCCACTTT. Translating gives CASRTPTDNSPLHF. This rearrangement joins TRBV25-1 to TRBJ1-6, with D possibly being TRBD1 (5 bases). Germline lookup yields CDR1 MGHDK and CDR2 SYGVNS. V lost 6 bases and J lost 7, with 13 bases in between. The CDR3 consists of 14 residues.

Written as DNA, the CDR3 is TGTGCCATCAGTGAGAGCGCAAGGGACTCGAACACTGAAGCTTTCTTT. Translation: CAISESARDSNTEAFF. V gene TRBV10-3 combines with J gene TRBJ1-1; the D gene is possibly TRBD1 (5 bases). Germline loops: CDR1 ENHRY, CDR2 SYGVKD. The CDR3 covers 16 residues. V lost 2 bases and J 1 base, leaving 14 bases between the germline ends.

This chain connects TRBV4-3 to TRBJ2-2; 12 bases line up with TRBD2. This CDR3 region has 15 residues. V shed 8 bases and J 5 bases; nucleotides not matched to a gene: 6. The germline V gene encodes CDR1 LGHNA and CDR2 YSLEER. CDR3 region: CASARLAGETGELFF. The CDR3 DNA reads TGCGCCAGCGCTAGACTAGCGGGGGAGACCGGGGAGCTGTTTTTT.

The rearrangement uses TRBV7-6 and TRBJ2-1; 8 bases align to TRBD2. Germline V gene sequence: CDR1 SGHVS, CDR2 FNYEAQ. The junction had 14 bases not matched to a gene; V was cut back by 1 base and J by 0 bases. The CDR3 loop spans 20 amino acids. The CDR3 DNA reads TGTGCCAGCAGCTTAGTTCGCGGGGGGAATAGGCTCAGCTCCTACAATGAGCAGTTCTTC. Encoded protein: CASSLVRGGNRLSSYNEQFF.

The J gene is TRBJ2-7, the V gene TRBV30; a possible D gene is TRBD2 (7 bases). From germline, CDR1 is GTSNPN and CDR2 SVGIG (reference sequence). The CDR3 is made up of 15 amino acids. Between the trimmed V and J ends, which lost 4 bases and 0 bases, there was a span of 16 bases. The CDR3 DNA follows: TGTGCCTGGACACTAAGGGGGACTACCTCCTACGAGCAGTACTTC. Amino acid sequence: CAWTLRGTTSYEQYF.

The rearrangement links TRBV6-5 to TRBJ2-1; 9 nucleotides match TRBD2. Germline V gives CDR1 MNHEY, CDR2 SVGAGI. Trimming cost V 6 bases and J 8 bases; bases outside gene matches: 5. CDR3 size: 13 residues. CDR3 DNA sequence: TGTGCCAGCAGGGGTAGCGGGGGTTATGAGCAGTTCTTC. Translating gives CASRGSGGYEQFF.

This sequence joins TRBV4-2 and TRBJ2-5; D is perhaps TRBD2 (7 bases). Germline CDR1 LGHNA, CDR2 YNFKEQ. The CDR3 runs to 15 residues. The V gene lost 0 bases and the J gene lost 1 base, with 9 bases spanning the gap. In DNA form, the CDR3 reads TGTGCCAGCAGCCAAGAAGGGGGGGGCCAAGAGACCCAGTACTTC. It specifies CASSQEGGGQETQYF.

V usage is TRBV6-5 and J usage is TRBJ1-1, with 9 bases identical to TRBD1. Trimming at V came to 6 bases and at J to 0 bases, leaving 5 bases not matched to a gene. CDR3 length: 15 amino acids. Germline values: CDR1 MNHEY, CDR2 SVGAGI. CDR3 coding DNA: TGTGCCAGCAGGGACAGGGGTGGAATGAACACTGAAGCTTTCTTT. As protein: CASRDRGGMNTEAFF.

CDR3 region: CASSIVDQETQYF. The CDR3 region has the DNA TGTGCCAGTAGTATAGTAGATCAAGAGACCCAGTACTTC. The V and J genes are TRBV19 and TRBJ2-5; D is undetermined. The CDR3 has 13 residues. Germline assignment: CDR1 LNHDA and CDR2 SQIVND (reference sequence). V was shortened by 1 base and J by 2 bases, with 5 bases between the two germline ends. The variable domain in full, completed from reference TRBV19 and TRBJ2-5, reads DGGITQSPKYLFRKEGQNVTLSCEQNLNHDAMYWYRQDPGQGLRLIYYSQIVNDFQKGDIAEGYSVSREKKESFPLTVTSAQKNPTAFYLCASSIVDQETQYFGPGTRLLVL.

The chain couples TRBV29-1 to TRBJ2-2; D not resolved. CDR1 is SQVTM, CDR2 ANQGSEA, per germline. The CDR3 length is 13 residues. V dropped 8 bases and J dropped 1 base, with 11 bases sitting between them. The CDR3 DNA reads as TGCAGCATAGATAGAGAGAACACCGGGGAGCTGTTTTTT. It codes for CSIDRENTGELFF.

With respect to this clone: Other nucleotide sequences in the sample specify the same CDR3. This chain joins TRBV27 and TRBJ2-2; tentative D call: TRBD2 (5 bases). Germline lookup yields CDR1 MNHEY and CDR2 SMNVEV (reference sequence). The CDR3 runs to 15 residues. V lost 0 bases and J 2 bases, leaving 7 bases between the germline ends. The CDR3 is CASSLSAGNTGELFF. The CDR3 nucleotides read TGTGCCAGCAGTTTATCGGCGGGTAACACCGGGGAGCTGTTTTTT.

This clone was seen only a few times. The CDR3 protein is CASSQGPGNQPQHF. The CDR3 DNA reads as TGTGCCAGCAGCCAAGGCCCAGGGAATCAGCCCCAGCATTTT. This sequence joins TRBV4-2 and TRBJ1-5, with a possible D match to TRBD1 (5 bases). This CDR3 region has 14 residues. Trimming took off 1 base at V and 4 bases at J, with 8 bases between the two ends. Germline CDR1 LGHNA, CDR2 YNFKEQ.

This chain links TRBV6-1 with TRBJ2-3; D is perhaps TRBD2 (6 bases). Per germline, CDR1 MNHNS and CDR2 SASEGT. V was pared by 2 bases and J by 8 bases, with 8 bases between. The CDR3 has 12 amino acids. This CDR3 reads CASSELTSTQYF. The CDR3 DNA is TGTGCCAGCAGTGAATTGACTAGTACGCAGTATTTT.

As to this clone: Other DNA sequences in the sample encode the same CDR3. The chain is built from TRBV9 and TRBJ2-7; TRBD2 aligns across 9 bases. Trimming took 2 bases from V and 2 from J; bases not matched to a gene: 5. This CDR3 comprises 15 residues. Germline V lookup: CDR1 SGDLS, CDR2 YYNGEE. The CDR3 DNA is TGTGCCAGCAGCGTTGAAGCGGGGGGCCCCTACGAGCAGTACTTC. It is translated as CASSVEAGGPYEQYF.

Worth noting for this clone: At one end, the junction sequence differs from germline, possibly due to a read error. The chain is built from TRBV7-7 and TRBJ2-5; D perhaps matches TRBD2 (6 bases). This CDR3 region has 15 residues. Germline V gene data show CDR1 as SSHAT and CDR2 as FNYEAQ (reference sequence). For the CDR3, the DNA is TGTGCTAGCAGCTTAGACGGGGGAGGCGGGGAGACCCAGTACTTC. Its protein product is CASSLDGGGGETQYF.

V gene TRBV7-3 combines with J gene TRBJ1-2, with 8 bases matching TRBD1. Unmatched junction bases numbered 3, after V lost 5 bases and J lost 4 bases. The CDR3 consists of 13 residues. CDR1 and CDR2 from the germline V gene are SGHTA and FQGTGA. The CDR3 nucleotides read TGTGCCAGCAGCGACAGGGGCGGCTATGGCTACACCTTC. Translated, it gives CASSDRGGYGYTF. The full variable domain, with the rest looked up from reference TRBV7-3 and TRBJ1-2, is GAGVSQTPSNKVTEKGKYVELRCDPISGHTALYWYRQSLGQGPEFLIYFQGTGAADDSGLPNDRFFAVRPEGSVSTLKIQRTERGDSAVYLCASSDRGGYGYTFGSGTRLTVV.